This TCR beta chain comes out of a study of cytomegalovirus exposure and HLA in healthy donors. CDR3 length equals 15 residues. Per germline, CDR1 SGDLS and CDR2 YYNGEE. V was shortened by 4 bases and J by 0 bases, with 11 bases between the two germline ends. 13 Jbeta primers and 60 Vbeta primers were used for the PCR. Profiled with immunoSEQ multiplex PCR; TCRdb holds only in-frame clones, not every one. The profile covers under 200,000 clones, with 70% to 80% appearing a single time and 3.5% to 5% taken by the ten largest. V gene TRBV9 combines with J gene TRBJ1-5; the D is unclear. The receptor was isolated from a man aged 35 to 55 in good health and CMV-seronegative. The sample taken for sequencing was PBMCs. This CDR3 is CASSRGGISNQPQHF. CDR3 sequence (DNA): TGTGCCAGCAGCCGAGGAGGGATTAGCAATCAGCCCCAGCATTTT.